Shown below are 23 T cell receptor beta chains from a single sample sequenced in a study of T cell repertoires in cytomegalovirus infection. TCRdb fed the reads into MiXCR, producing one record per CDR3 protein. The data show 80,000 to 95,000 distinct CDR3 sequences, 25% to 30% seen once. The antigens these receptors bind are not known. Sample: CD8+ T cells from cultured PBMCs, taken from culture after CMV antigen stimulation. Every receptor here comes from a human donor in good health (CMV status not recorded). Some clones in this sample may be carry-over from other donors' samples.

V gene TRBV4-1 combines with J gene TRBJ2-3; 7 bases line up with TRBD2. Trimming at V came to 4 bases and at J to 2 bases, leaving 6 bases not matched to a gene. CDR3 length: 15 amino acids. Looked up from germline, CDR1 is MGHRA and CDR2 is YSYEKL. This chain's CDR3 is CASSLGDYYTDTQYF. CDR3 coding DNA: TGCGCCAGCAGCCTAGGGGACTACTACACAGATACGCAGTATTTT.

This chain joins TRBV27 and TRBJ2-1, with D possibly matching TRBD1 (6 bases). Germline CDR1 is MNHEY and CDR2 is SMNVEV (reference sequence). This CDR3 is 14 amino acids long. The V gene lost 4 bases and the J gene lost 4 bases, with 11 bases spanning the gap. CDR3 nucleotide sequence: TGTGCCAGCAGTTGGGACACGTCGTACAATGAGCAGTTCTTC. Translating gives CASSWDTSYNEQFF.

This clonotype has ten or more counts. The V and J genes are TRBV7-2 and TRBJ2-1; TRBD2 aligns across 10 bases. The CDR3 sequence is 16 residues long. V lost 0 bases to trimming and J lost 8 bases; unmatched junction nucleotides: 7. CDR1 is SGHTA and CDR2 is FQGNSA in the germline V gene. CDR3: CASSLALAGASHEQFF. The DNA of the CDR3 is TGTGCCAGCAGCTTAGCCCTAGCGGGGGCCTCCCATGAGCAGTTCTTC.

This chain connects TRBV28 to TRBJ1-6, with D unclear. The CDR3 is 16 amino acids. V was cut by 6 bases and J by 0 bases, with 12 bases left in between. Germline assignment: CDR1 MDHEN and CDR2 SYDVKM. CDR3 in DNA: TGTGCCAGCAGGTTCCGGGATAGCTCCTATAATTCACCCCTCCACTTT. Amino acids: CASRFRDSSYNSPLHF.

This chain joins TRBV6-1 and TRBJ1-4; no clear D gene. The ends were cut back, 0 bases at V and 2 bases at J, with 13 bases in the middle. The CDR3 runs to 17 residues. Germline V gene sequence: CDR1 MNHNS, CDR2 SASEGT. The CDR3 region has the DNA TGTGCCAGCAGTGAAGCAAGGTCGGGGAGGACTAATGAAAAACTGTTTTTT. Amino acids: CASSEARSGRTNEKLFF.

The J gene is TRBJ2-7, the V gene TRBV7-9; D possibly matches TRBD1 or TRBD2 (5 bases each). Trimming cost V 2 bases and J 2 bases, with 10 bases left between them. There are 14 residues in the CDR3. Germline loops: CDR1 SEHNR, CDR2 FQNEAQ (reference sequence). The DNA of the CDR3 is TGTGCCAGCAGCTTACCCGGGGCGGCCTACGAGCAGTACTTC. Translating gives CASSLPGAAYEQYF.

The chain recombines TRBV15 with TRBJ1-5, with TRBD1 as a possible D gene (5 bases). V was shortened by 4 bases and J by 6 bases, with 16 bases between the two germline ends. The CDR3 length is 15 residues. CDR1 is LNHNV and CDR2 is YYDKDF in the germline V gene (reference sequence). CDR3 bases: TGTGCCACCAGCACCCCCCATCAGGGATTTCAGCCCCAGCATTTT. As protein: CATSTPHQGFQPQHF.

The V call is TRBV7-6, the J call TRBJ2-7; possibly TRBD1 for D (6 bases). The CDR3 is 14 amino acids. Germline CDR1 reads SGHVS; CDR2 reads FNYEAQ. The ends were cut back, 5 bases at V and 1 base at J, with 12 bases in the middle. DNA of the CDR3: TGTGCCAGCAGCCTGGACAGCATATCCTACGAGCAGTACTTC. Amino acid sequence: CASSLDSISYEQYF.

CDR3 residues: CSATLLINNEQFF. The CDR3, as DNA: TGCAGTGCTACACTCCTAATCAACAATGAGCAGTTCTTC. The chain is built from TRBV20-1 and TRBJ2-1; no clear D. CDR1 is DFQATT and CDR2 is SNEGSKA in the germline V gene (reference sequence). The V gene lost 4 bases and the J gene lost 5 bases, with 12 bases spanning the gap. The CDR3 consists of 13 residues.

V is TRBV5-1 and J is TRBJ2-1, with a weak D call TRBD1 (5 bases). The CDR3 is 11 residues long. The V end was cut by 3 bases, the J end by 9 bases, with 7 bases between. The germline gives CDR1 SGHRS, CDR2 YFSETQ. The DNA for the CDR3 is TGCGCCAGCAGCTGGGGCGGTGAGCAGTTCTTC. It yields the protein CASSWGGEQFF.

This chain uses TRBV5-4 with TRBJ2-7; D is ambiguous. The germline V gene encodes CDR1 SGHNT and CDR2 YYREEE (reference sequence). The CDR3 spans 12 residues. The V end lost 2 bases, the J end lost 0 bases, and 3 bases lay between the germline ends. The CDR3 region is CASSLRSYEQYF. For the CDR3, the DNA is TGTGCCAGCAGCTTACGCTCCTACGAGCAGTACTTC.

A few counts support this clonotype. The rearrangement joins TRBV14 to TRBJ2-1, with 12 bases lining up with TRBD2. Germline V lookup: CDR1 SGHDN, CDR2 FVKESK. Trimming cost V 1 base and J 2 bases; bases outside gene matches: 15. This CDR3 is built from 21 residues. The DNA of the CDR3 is TGTGCCAGCAGCCAAGGGTCCCTGACTAGCGGGGGCCTCCGTACCTACAATGAGCAGTTCTTC. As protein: CASSQGSLTSGGLRTYNEQFF.

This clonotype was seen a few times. The CDR3 reads CASSFVGGSDEQFF. The CDR3 nucleotides read TGTGCCAGCAGCTTCGTCGGGGGCTCGGATGAGCAGTTCTTC. The chain is built from TRBV7-2 and TRBJ2-1; D might be TRBD1 or TRBD2, each matching 6 bases. Germline values: CDR1 SGHTA, CDR2 FQGNSA. The ends were cut back, 3 bases at V and 8 bases at J, with 14 bases in the middle. The CDR3 has 14 amino acids.

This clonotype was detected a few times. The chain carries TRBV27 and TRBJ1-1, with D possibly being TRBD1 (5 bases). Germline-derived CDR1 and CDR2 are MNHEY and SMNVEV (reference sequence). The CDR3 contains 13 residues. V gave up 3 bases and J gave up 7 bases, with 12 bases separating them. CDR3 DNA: TGTGCCAGCAGTTTCGGGGCTACAGGTGAAGCTTTCTTT. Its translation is CASSFGATGEAFF.

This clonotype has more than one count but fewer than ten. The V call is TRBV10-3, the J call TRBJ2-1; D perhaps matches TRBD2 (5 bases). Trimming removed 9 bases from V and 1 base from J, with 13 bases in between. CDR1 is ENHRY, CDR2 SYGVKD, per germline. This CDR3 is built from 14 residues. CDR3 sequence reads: CAIGVGGSYNEQFF. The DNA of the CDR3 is TGTGCCATTGGGGTTGGAGGATCCTACAATGAGCAGTTCTTC.

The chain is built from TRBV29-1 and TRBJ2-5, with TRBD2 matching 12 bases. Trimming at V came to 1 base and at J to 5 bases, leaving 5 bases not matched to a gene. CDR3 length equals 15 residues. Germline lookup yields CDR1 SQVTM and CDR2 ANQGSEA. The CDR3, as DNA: TGCAGCGTTGAAGGGCTAGCGGGGGGGCCTGAGACCCAGTACTTC. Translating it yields CSVEGLAGGPETQYF.

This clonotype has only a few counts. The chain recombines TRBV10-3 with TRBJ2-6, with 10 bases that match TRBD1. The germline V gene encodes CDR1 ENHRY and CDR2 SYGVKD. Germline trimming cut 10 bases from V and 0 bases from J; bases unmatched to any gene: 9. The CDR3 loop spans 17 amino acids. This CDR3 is CATQGGQGFSGANVLTF. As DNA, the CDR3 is TGTGCCACCCAAGGGGGACAGGGGTTCTCTGGGGCCAACGTCCTGACTTTC.

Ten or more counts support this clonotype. The CDR3 DNA reads TGTGCCAGCAGAAAGGACAGTGGACAAAATGAAAAACTGTTTTTT. It encodes CASRKDSGQNEKLFF. This chain connects TRBV6-1 to TRBJ1-4; tentatively, D is TRBD1 (6 bases). Germline CDR1 is MNHNS and CDR2 is SASEGT. The CDR3 has 15 amino acids. Trimming took off 6 bases at V and 5 bases at J, with 16 bases between the two ends.

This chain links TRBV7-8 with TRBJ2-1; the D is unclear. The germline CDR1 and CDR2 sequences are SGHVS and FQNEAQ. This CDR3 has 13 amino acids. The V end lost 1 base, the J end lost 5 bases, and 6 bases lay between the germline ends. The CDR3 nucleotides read TGTGCCAGCAGCTTAGGCAGCAACAATGAGCAGTTCTTC. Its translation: CASSLGSNNEQFF. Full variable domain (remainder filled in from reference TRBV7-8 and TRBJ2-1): GAGVSQSPRYKVAKRGQDVALRCDPISGHVSLFWYQQALGQGPEFLTYFQNEAQLDKSGLPSDRFFAERPEGSVSTLKIQRTQQEDSAVYLCASSLGSNNEQFFGPGTRLTVL.

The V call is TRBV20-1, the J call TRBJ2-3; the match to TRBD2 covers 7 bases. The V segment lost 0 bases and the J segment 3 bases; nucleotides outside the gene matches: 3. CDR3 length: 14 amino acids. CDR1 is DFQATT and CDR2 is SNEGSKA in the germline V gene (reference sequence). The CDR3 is CSARDPAGTDTQYF. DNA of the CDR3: TGCAGTGCTAGAGACCCAGCGGGGACAGATACGCAGTATTTT.

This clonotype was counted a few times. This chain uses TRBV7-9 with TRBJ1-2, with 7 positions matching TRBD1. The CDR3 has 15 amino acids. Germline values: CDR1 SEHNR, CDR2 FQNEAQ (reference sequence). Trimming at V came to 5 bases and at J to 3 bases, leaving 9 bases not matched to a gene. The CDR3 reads CASSRHRGLHYGYTF. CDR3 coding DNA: TGTGCCAGCAGCCGCCACAGGGGCTTACACTATGGCTACACCTTC.

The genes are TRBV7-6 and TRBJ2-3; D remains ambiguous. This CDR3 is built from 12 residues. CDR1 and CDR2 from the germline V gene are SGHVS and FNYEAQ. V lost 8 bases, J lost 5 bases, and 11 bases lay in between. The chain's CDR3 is CASLGVGDTQYF. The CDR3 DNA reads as TGTGCCAGCCTTGGGGTAGGAGATACGCAGTATTTT.

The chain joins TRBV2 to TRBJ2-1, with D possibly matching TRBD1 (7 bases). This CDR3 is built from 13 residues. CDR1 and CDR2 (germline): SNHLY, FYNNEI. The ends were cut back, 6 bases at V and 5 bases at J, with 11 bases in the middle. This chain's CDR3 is CASRQGTDNEQFF. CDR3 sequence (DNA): TGTGCCAGCAGACAGGGGACTGACAATGAGCAGTTCTTC.